The next 27 T cell receptor beta chains were all read from a single sample in a study of OX40 agonist ivuxolimab in advanced cancers. Library preparation employed the immunoSEQ multiplex PCR assay. TCRdb mirrors the immuneACCESS table, restricted to in-frame sequences. Some clones are absent from its copies; in checked studies, under half trace to an unresolved V gene, and the reason for the others is unknown. The sample contains about 80,000 clones, around 93% of them found a single time. The ten largest clones capture 6.5% to 9.5% of the sample. Sequencing used CD4+ or CD8+ T cells sorted from blood, obtained in a trial of the OX40 agonist ivuxolimab. Every receptor here comes from an adult with an advanced solid tumor such as melanoma, head and neck, liver or kidney cancer.

The CDR3 is CASSFLGGTGVGKLFF. The CDR3 DNA is TGTGCCAGCAGTTTCTTGGGGGGGACAGGGGTTGGAAAACTGTTTTTT. The V call is TRBV27, the J call TRBJ1-4, with 10 bases matching TRBD1. Germline V gene data show CDR1 as MNHEY and CDR2 as SMNVEV (reference sequence). This CDR3 is built from 16 residues. Germline trimming cut 3 bases from V and 10 bases from J; bases unmatched to any gene: 11.

The genes are TRBV27 and TRBJ1-5; D might be TRBD1 (6 bases). CDR1 is MNHEY, CDR2 SMNVEV, per germline (reference sequence). Deletions cut 0 bases from V and 3 bases from J, with 15 bases between. The CDR3 is 17 amino acids. The CDR3 is CASSLSPPGAANQPQHF. The CDR3 DNA reads TGTGCCAGCAGTTTATCCCCGCCAGGGGCCGCCAATCAGCCCCAGCATTTT.

This rearrangement joins TRBV4-1 to TRBJ2-2; 7 nucleotides line up with TRBD1. Germline V gives CDR1 MGHRA, CDR2 YSYEKL. The trim removed 0 bases at V and 5 bases at J, leaving 3 bases unmatched. The CDR3 sequence is 15 residues long. The CDR3 region is CASSQESQGTGELFF. The DNA for the CDR3 is TGCGCCAGCAGCCAAGAATCACAGGGGACCGGGGAGCTGTTTTTT.

This sequence joins TRBV7-9 and TRBJ2-5, with 11 bases that match TRBD1. The CDR3 contains 18 residues. CDR1 and CDR2 from the germline V gene are SEHNR and FQNEAQ (reference sequence). The J segment lost 2 bases and the V segment lost 3 bases, leaving 11 bases of the junction unmatched. The CDR3 spells CASSFPGTGGSDQETQYF. CDR3 bases: TGTGCCAGCAGCTTCCCGGGGACAGGGGGAAGTGATCAAGAGACCCAGTACTTC.

This sequence joins TRBV4-3 and TRBJ1-5; D is ambiguous. Looked up from germline, CDR1 is LGHNA and CDR2 is YSLEER. V was pared by 0 bases and J by 2 bases, with 8 bases between. The CDR3 loop spans 15 amino acids. CDR3 region: CASSQDSGGNQPQHF. The DNA of the CDR3 is TGCGCCAGCAGCCAAGATTCCGGGGGCAATCAGCCCCAGCATTTT.

This clone was seen just once. The chain carries TRBV7-6 and TRBJ2-1; the match to TRBD2 covers 16 bases. There are 18 residues in the CDR3. The V gene's germline CDR1 is SGHVS and CDR2 FNYEAQ. The J segment lost 6 bases and the V segment lost 5 bases, leaving 10 bases of the junction unmatched. The CDR3 nucleotides read TGTGCCAGCAGCCCGGGACTAGCGGGGGGGCGATTTCTCAATGAGCAGTTCTTC. Translating gives CASSPGLAGGRFLNEQFF.

J is TRBJ1-5 and V is TRBV27; D possibly corresponds to TRBD1 (5 bases). The germline V gene encodes CDR1 MNHEY and CDR2 SMNVEV (reference sequence). V lost 10 bases to trimming and J lost 5 bases, with 18 bases between them. This CDR3 is built from 14 residues. The CDR3 reads CATSYGGSDQPQHF. CDR3 sequence (DNA): TGTGCCACCTCCTACGGGGGGTCTGATCAGCCCCAGCATTTT.

This chain joins TRBV7-9 and TRBJ2-1, with TRBD2 matching over 13 bases. CDR1 is SEHNR and CDR2 is FQNEAQ in the germline V gene (reference sequence). This CDR3 comprises 19 residues. J was trimmed by 0 bases and V by 4 bases; bases with no gene match: 9. This CDR3 is CASSSTGTSGVHSYNEQFF. DNA for the CDR3: TGTGCCAGCAGCTCTACCGGGACTAGCGGGGTTCACTCCTACAATGAGCAGTTCTTC.

This chain joins TRBV4-2 and TRBJ2-7; 12 bases line up with TRBD1. Germline loops: CDR1 LGHNA, CDR2 YNFKEQ. The V gene end was trimmed by 4 bases and the J gene end by 7 bases; junction bases not matched to a gene: 17. This CDR3 has 18 residues. The chain's CDR3 is CASSPWAGTGGKSGEQYF. CDR3 DNA sequence: TGTGCCAGCAGCCCCTGGGCCGGGACAGGGGGCAAATCGGGGGAGCAGTACTTC.

This sequence joins TRBV19 and TRBJ2-7; D possibly corresponds to TRBD2 (6 bases). Germline V gene lookup returns CDR1 LNHDA and CDR2 SQIVND (reference sequence). V dropped 7 bases and J dropped 7 bases, with 11 bases sitting between them. This CDR3 has 11 residues. CDR3 amino acids: CASTGGREQYF. CDR3 nucleotide sequence: TGTGCCAGTACCGGGGGTCGGGAGCAGTACTTC.

The chain uses TRBV7-9 and TRBJ1-2, with no clear D. The CDR3 length is 15 residues. Germline V gene data show CDR1 as SEHNR and CDR2 as FQNEAQ (reference sequence). Between the trimmed V and J ends, which lost 5 bases and 4 bases, there was a span of 17 bases. The CDR3 sequence: CASSIRATAFYGYTF. CDR3 coding DNA: TGTGCCAGCAGCATCAGAGCTACTGCCTTCTATGGCTACACCTTC.

This clone was observed a few times. The V and J genes are TRBV27 and TRBJ2-7; maybe TRBD1 (6 bases). V was clipped by 6 bases and J by 3 bases, with 12 bases between them. Germline V CDR1 and CDR2: MNHEY, SMNVEV (reference sequence). The CDR3 length is 13 residues. The CDR3 here is CASRAGVFYEQYF. In nucleotides, the CDR3 is TGTGCCAGCAGGGCAGGGGTTTTCTACGAGCAGTACTTC.

V usage is TRBV7-8 and J usage is TRBJ2-5, with D uncertain. The CDR3 consists of 13 residues. Trimming took 5 bases from V and 5 from J, leaving 12 bases between them. The germline V gene encodes CDR1 SGHVS and CDR2 FQNEAQ. The CDR3 region is CASSPVPGETQYF. Written as DNA, the CDR3 is TGTGCCAGCAGCCCGGTGCCTGGGGAGACCCAGTACTTC. Drawing the rest from reference TRBV7-8 and TRBJ2-5, the complete variable domain is GAGVSQSPRYKVAKRGQDVALRCDPISGHVSLFWYQQALGQGPEFLTYFQNEAQLDKSGLPSDRFFAERPEGSVSTLKIQRTQQEDSAVYLCASSPVPGETQYFGPGTRLLVL.

The chain recombines TRBV7-9 with TRBJ2-7; 13 bases align to TRBD2. Per the germline V gene, CDR1 is SEHNR and CDR2 is FQNEAQ (reference sequence). Trimming removed 4 bases from V and 6 bases from J; junction bases left unmatched: 6. This CDR3 contains 15 residues. CDR3: CASSSTLAGGPEQYF. In DNA form, the CDR3 reads TGTGCCAGCAGCTCAACACTAGCGGGGGGGCCCGAGCAGTACTTC.

V and J are TRBV7-6 and TRBJ2-7, with D unresolved. Germline-derived CDR1 and CDR2 are SGHVS and FNYEAQ. The CDR3 sequence is 13 residues long. Trimming removed 1 base at V and 4 bases at J, with 8 bases between. CDR3 in amino acids: CASSLGVEYEQYF. The CDR3, as DNA: TGTGCCAGCAGCTTAGGGGTAGAGTACGAGCAGTACTTC.

V is TRBV19 and J is TRBJ2-1; D could derive from TRBD1 or TRBD2 (5 bases each). Trimming left V 3 bases short and J 4 bases short, with 10 bases between. The CDR3 is made up of 14 amino acids. In germline, CDR1 is LNHDA, CDR2 SQIVND (reference sequence). The CDR3 DNA sequence: TGTGCCAGTAGTATGGGGCCGGGGTACAATGAGCAGTTCTTC. Residues: CASSMGPGYNEQFF.

The chain uses TRBV5-1 and TRBJ1-1; possible D gene TRBD1, 5 bases. This CDR3 is built from 13 residues. Between the trimmed V and J ends, which lost 4 bases and 1 base, there was a span of 8 bases. Looked up from germline, CDR1 is SGHRS and CDR2 is YFSETQ. CDR3 DNA sequence: TGCGCCAGCAGCCAAACAGGGAACACTGAAGCTTTCTTT. Its translation is CASSQTGNTEAFF.

The V call is TRBV18, the J call TRBJ1-1, with D perhaps TRBD1 (5 bases). The CDR3 sequence is 20 residues long. Germline loops: CDR1 KGHSH, CDR2 LQKENI. Trimming took off 2 bases at V and 1 base at J, with 26 bases between the two ends. The CDR3 sequence: CASSPSAGRELIGRNTEAFF. The CDR3 DNA is TGTGCCAGCTCACCATCGGCCGGCAGGGAGCTTATAGGGCGGAACACTGAAGCTTTCTTT.

V and J are TRBV18 and TRBJ2-7; TRBD1 agrees at 7 bases. This CDR3 is built from 14 residues. Trimming at V came to 6 bases and at J to 4 bases, leaving 9 bases not matched to a gene. Germline CDR1 KGHSH, CDR2 LQKENI. The CDR3 DNA reads TGTGCCAGCTCGTGGGACAGCCCAATTTACGAGCAGTACTTC. This translates into CASSWDSPIYEQYF.

The chain couples TRBV4-1 to TRBJ2-3, with D possibly matching TRBD1 (6 bases). With 5 bases removed from V and 0 bases from J, the gap between germline ends came to 15 bases. Germline V gene lookup returns CDR1 MGHRA and CDR2 YSYEKL. This CDR3 spans 16 amino acids. The CDR3 spells CASSYGTLLSTDTQYF. For the CDR3, the DNA is TGCGCCAGCAGCTACGGGACACTCCTTAGCACAGATACGCAGTATTTT.

Here the CDR3 DNA reads TGTGCCAGCAGCGGTGGGACAGGCAATGAGCAGTTCTTC. It translates to CASSGGTGNEQFF. The chain carries TRBV7-9 and TRBJ2-1; TRBD1 matches at 8 bases. Germline CDR1 reads SEHNR; CDR2 reads FQNEAQ (reference sequence). The CDR3 is made up of 13 amino acids. Trimming removed 5 bases from V and 6 bases from J; junction bases left unmatched: 3.

The V gene is TRBV10-2, the J gene TRBJ2-4; D remains unclear. V lost 6 bases to trimming and J lost 9 bases, with 6 bases between them. Per the germline V gene, CDR1 is WSHSY and CDR2 is SAAADI. The CDR3 covers 10 residues. The CDR3 loop reads CASRSGIQYF. CDR3 sequence (DNA): TGCGCCAGCAGGTCGGGCATTCAGTACTTC.

This chain joins TRBV2 and TRBJ2-3, with 11 bases identical to TRBD2. This CDR3 region has 15 residues. V trimming: 6 bases; J trimming: 1 base; junction bases outside the gene matches: 3. CDR1 SNHLY and CDR2 FYNNEI come from the germline V gene. The CDR3 sequence: CASRYSGGGTDTQYF. The DNA of the CDR3 is TGTGCCAGCAGATATAGCGGGGGGGGCACAGATACGCAGTATTTT.

V is TRBV6-5 and J is TRBJ2-7; 11 bases agree with TRBD1. This CDR3 has 15 amino acids. V was pared by 5 bases and J by 2 bases, with 5 bases of the junction left unmatched. The germline V gene has CDR1 MNHEY and CDR2 SVGAGI. The CDR3 DNA reads TGTGCCAGCAGTAAACCGGGACAGGGGGCCTACGAGCAGTACTTC. This gives the protein CASSKPGQGAYEQYF.

The chain is built from TRBV7-9 and TRBJ2-3; 7 bases map to TRBD2. Germline loops: CDR1 SEHNR, CDR2 FQNEAQ (reference sequence). With 5 bases clipped from V and 2 bases from J, the junction kept 13 bases outside the gene matches. CDR3 length: 17 amino acids. The chain's CDR3 is CASSDLGRREITDTQYF. The CDR3 region has the DNA TGTGCCAGCAGCGATCTAGGGCGGCGGGAGATCACAGATACGCAGTATTTT.

The chain combines TRBV6-5 with TRBJ2-7, with 12 bases that match TRBD1. Germline CDR1 is MNHEY and CDR2 is SVGAGI. The V segment lost 3 bases and the J segment 5 bases; nucleotides outside the gene matches: 5. The CDR3 has 15 amino acids. CDR3 nucleotides: TGTGCCAGCAGTTATACGGGACAGGGGGCCGACGAGCAGTACTTC. Translated, it gives CASSYTGQGADEQYF.

This clone has more than one count but fewer than ten. The chain couples TRBV5-3 to TRBJ1-2; a weak D match, TRBD1 (5 bases). TRBV5-3 is flagged as an ORF with uncertain function. CDR3 length: 13 residues. Trimming took off 5 bases at V and 6 bases at J, with 14 bases between the two ends. The CDR3 spells CARSLPQADGYTF. CDR3 sequence (DNA): TGTGCCAGAAGTCTGCCACAGGCGGATGGCTACACCTTC.